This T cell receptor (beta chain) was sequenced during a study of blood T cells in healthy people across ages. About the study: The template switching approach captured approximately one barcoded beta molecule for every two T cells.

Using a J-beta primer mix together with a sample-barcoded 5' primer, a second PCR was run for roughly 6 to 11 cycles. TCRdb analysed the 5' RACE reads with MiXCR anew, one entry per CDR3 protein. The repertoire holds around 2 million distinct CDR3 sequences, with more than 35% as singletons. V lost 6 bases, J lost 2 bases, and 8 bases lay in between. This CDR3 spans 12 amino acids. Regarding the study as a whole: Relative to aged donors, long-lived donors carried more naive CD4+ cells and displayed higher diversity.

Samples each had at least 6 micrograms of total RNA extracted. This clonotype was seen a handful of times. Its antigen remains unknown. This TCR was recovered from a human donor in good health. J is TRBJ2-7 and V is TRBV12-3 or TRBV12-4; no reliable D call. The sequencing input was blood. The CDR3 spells CASRSAAYEQYF. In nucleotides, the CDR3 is TGTGCCAGCAGGTCGGCGGCCTACGAGCAGTACTTC.